The 28 T cell receptor beta chains below come from one sample, sequenced in a study of Ad26.COV2.S vaccination and SARS-CoV-2 variants. The protocol was immunoSEQ multiplex PCR, while the TCRdb copy is restricted to in-frame clones and leaves out a portion. The table shows about 480,000 clones, with around 85% occurring only once. Treatment defined: some 20 received Ad26.COV2.S at low or high dose, single or two shots; five or six received placebo; per-sample allocation not given. Repertoires come from day 63 after the first vaccine or placebo injection. Here the sequenced sample was peripheral blood, taken in a trial of Ad26.COV2.S vaccine versus placebo. The receptors were gathered from a person aged 18 to 59 who received the Ad26.COV2.S COVID-19 vaccine or a placebo.

The rearrangement joins TRBV2 to TRBJ2-1; D is possibly TRBD1 (6 bases). The CDR3 loop spans 14 amino acids. Germline CDR1 and CDR2: SNHLY and FYNNEI. The V and J ends lost 7 bases and 4 bases respectively, with 14 bases between them. CDR3 loop: CASKTGIDYNEQFF. CDR3 in DNA: TGTGCCAGCAAAACAGGGATCGATTACAATGAGCAGTTCTTC. The whole variable domain, remainder taken from reference TRBV2 and TRBJ2-1, is EPEVTQTPSHQVTQMGQEVILRCVPISNHLYFYWYRQILGQKVEFLVSFYNNEISEKSEIFDDQFSVERPDGSNFTLKIRSTKLEDSAMYFCASKTGIDYNEQFFGPGTRLTVL.

The V call is TRBV6-5, the J call TRBJ1-1; D is perhaps TRBD1 (6 bases). From germline, CDR1 is MNHEY and CDR2 SVGAGI. The CDR3 length is 12 residues. Between the trimmed V and J ends, which lost 4 bases and 7 bases, there was a span of 10 bases. The CDR3 sequence: CASSSPDSEAFF. DNA for the CDR3: TGTGCCAGCAGTTCCCCGGACAGTGAAGCTTTCTTT.

The count of this clone is one. The chain is built from TRBV30 and TRBJ2-1; no definite D call. The CDR3 has 10 amino acids. Deletions cut 3 bases from V and 5 bases from J, with 2 bases between. Germline V gives CDR1 GTSNPN, CDR2 SVGIG (reference sequence). The CDR3 is CAWSNNEQFF. The DNA for the CDR3 is TGTGCCTGGAGCAACAATGAGCAGTTCTTC.

V gene TRBV2 combines with J gene TRBJ1-1; the D gene is possibly TRBD1 (6 bases). The CDR3 sequence is 14 residues long. Germline V gene sequence: CDR1 SNHLY, CDR2 FYNNEI. V lost 1 base and J lost 6, with 12 bases in between. The chain's CDR3 is CASSEGRGISEAFF. CDR3 in DNA: TGTGCCAGCAGTGAAGGCAGGGGTATTTCTGAAGCTTTCTTT.

This clone turned up a few times. The rearrangement links TRBV19 to TRBJ1-1; no definite D call. CDR3 length equals 14 residues. Per germline, CDR1 LNHDA and CDR2 SQIVND (reference sequence). Trimming stripped 1 base from V and 4 bases from J, with 10 bases between. The CDR3 region is CASSIARQSTEAFF. The CDR3 nucleotides read TGTGCCAGTAGTATAGCACGGCAGTCCACTGAAGCTTTCTTT.

This chain connects TRBV7-3 to TRBJ2-3; 7 nucleotides align to TRBD2. V dropped 8 bases and J dropped 1; count of bases not matched to a gene: 6. The CDR3 is 14 amino acids. Germline V gene sequence: CDR1 SGHTA, CDR2 FQGTGA. CDR3: CASGAGVGTDTQYF. DNA for the CDR3: TGTGCCAGCGGTGCGGGAGTGGGCACAGATACGCAGTATTTT.

CDR3 sequence reads: CATSDRGVPGHFSYEQYF. DNA of the CDR3: TGTGCCACCAGTGATCGTGGGGTACCGGGACACTTCTCCTACGAGCAGTACTTC. The rearrangement links TRBV24-1 to TRBJ2-7; D might be TRBD1 (6 bases). V was shortened by 3 bases and J by 0 bases, with 20 bases between the two germline ends. Germline CDR1 reads KGHDR; CDR2 reads SFDVKD. This CDR3 comprises 18 residues.

This clone has just one count. Other nucleotide sequences in the sample specify the same CDR3. The rearrangement uses TRBV3-1 (or the pseudogene TRBV3-2) and TRBJ2-7, with 7 bases that match TRBD1. The CDR3 extends over 13 amino acids. Germline V gene data show CDR1 as LGHDT and CDR2 as YNNKEL (reference sequence). With 5 bases clipped from V and 7 bases from J, the junction kept 8 bases outside the gene matches. CDR3 protein: CASSETGSGEQYF. CDR3 DNA sequence: TGTGCCAGCAGCGAGACAGGGTCCGGGGAGCAGTACTTC.

The V call is TRBV19, the J call TRBJ2-3; 8 bases line up with TRBD1. Germline values: CDR1 LNHDA, CDR2 SQIVND (reference sequence). V trimming: 4 bases; J trimming: 6 bases; junction bases outside the gene matches: 12. This CDR3 is built from 16 residues. As DNA, the CDR3 is TGTGCCAGTAGTACAACGACCGGGACAGGTGTGGATACGCAGTATTTT. It translates to CASSTTTGTGVDTQYF.

The CDR3 loop is CASSLPGGMLGSPLHF. In DNA, the CDR3 is TGTGCCAGCAGCTTACCAGGGGGGATGCTTGGATCACCCCTCCACTTT. The rearrangement links TRBV7-9 to TRBJ1-6; 7 bases agree with TRBD1. This CDR3 contains 16 residues. Germline V gene lookup returns CDR1 SEHNR and CDR2 FQNEAQ (reference sequence). Losses at the gene ends were 2 bases for V and 10 bases for J; bases not matched to a gene: 11.

The chain uses TRBV7-2 and TRBJ1-3; D remains ambiguous. V lost 11 bases, J lost 1 base, and 6 bases lay in between. The CDR3 spans 11 residues. CDR1 and CDR2 from the germline V gene are SGHTA and FQGNSA. This CDR3 is CAGASGNTIYF. The CDR3, as DNA: TGTGCCGGTGCTTCTGGAAACACCATATATTTT.

This chain connects TRBV19 to TRBJ2-2; TRBD1 might be the D (6 bases). Trimming cost V 5 bases and J 1 base, with 11 bases left between them. Germline-derived CDR1 and CDR2 are LNHDA and SQIVND (reference sequence). This CDR3 comprises 15 residues. The chain's CDR3 is CASSPPGQNTGELFF. CDR3 bases: TGTGCCAGTAGTCCACCGGGACAGAACACCGGGGAGCTGTTTTTT.

CDR3 DNA sequence: TGTGCCAGCAGCGGACAGTCCCTCTATGGCTACACCTTC. The encoded protein is CASSGQSLYGYTF. V and J are TRBV5-5 and TRBJ1-2, with TRBD1 as a possible D gene (6 bases). The CDR3 consists of 13 residues. The ends were cut back, 4 bases at V and 4 bases at J, with 11 bases in the middle. Per the germline V gene, CDR1 is SGHKS and CDR2 is YYEKEE (reference sequence).

V gene TRBV9 combines with J gene TRBJ2-2; 11 nucleotides align to TRBD2. The CDR3 sequence is 16 residues long. Germline CDR1 SGDLS, CDR2 YYNGEE. V lost 1 base, J lost 5 bases, and 4 bases stayed unmatched. The CDR3 DNA is TGTGCCAGCAGCGTAACGGCTAGCGGGAGGACCGGGGAGCTGTTTTTT. The encoded protein is CASSVTASGRTGELFF. The complete variable domain, with remaining parts taken from reference TRBV9 and TRBJ2-2, reads DSGVTQTPKHLITATGQRVTLRCSPRSGDLSVYWYQQSLDQGLQFLIQYYNGEERAKGNILERFSAQQFPDLHSELNLSSLELGDSALYFCASSVTASGRTGELFFGEGSRLTVL.

This clone was observed at least ten times. The chain couples TRBV6-1 to TRBJ1-5; the D is unclear. Germline CDR1 reads MNHNS; CDR2 reads SASEGT. The CDR3 consists of 15 residues. V dropped 3 bases and J dropped 1 base, with 10 bases sitting between them. The CDR3 coding sequence is TGTGCCAGCAGTGATGCGGCGGGGAGCAATCAGCCCCAGCATTTT. Translation: CASSDAAGSNQPQHF.

The chain couples TRBV6-6 to TRBJ1-4; D gene ambiguous. This CDR3 comprises 12 residues. Germline V CDR1 and CDR2: MNHNY, SVGAGI (reference sequence). CDR3 loop: CAHSATNEKLFF. The CDR3 DNA sequence: TGTGCACACTCTGCAACTAATGAAAAACTGTTTTTT.

This clone was seen only a few times. The CDR3 bases are TGTGCCAGCAGCGTCGCCGGGACAGGGTACACAGATACGCAGTATTTT. Translation: CASSVAGTGYTDTQYF. The rearrangement links TRBV9 to TRBJ2-3; 9 bases are shared with TRBD1. The V gene's germline CDR1 is SGDLS and CDR2 YYNGEE. V shed 2 bases and J 2 bases; nucleotides not matched to a gene: 6. The CDR3 sequence is 16 residues long.

With regard to this clone: Its ends do not fully match the called genes, so a read error is possible. This rearrangement joins TRBV7-2 to TRBJ2-5, with D possibly matching TRBD2 (5 bases). There are 14 residues in the CDR3. Germline CDR1 SGHTA, CDR2 FQGNSA. The CDR3, as DNA: TGTGCCAGCAGCCTAGCCCACGGCCAAGAGACCCAGTACTTC. Translation gives CASSLAHGQETQYF.

This clone was seen once. Other DNA sequences within the sample encode an identical CDR3. The chain recombines TRBV7-2 with TRBJ1-6; D uncertain. Germline loops: CDR1 SGHTA, CDR2 FQGNSA. There are 14 residues in the CDR3. Trimming removed 1 base from V and 5 bases from J, with 6 bases in between. The CDR3 here is CASSLVGHNSPLHF. CDR3 bases: TGTGCCAGCAGCTTAGTTGGCCATAATTCACCCCTCCACTTT.

This clone came up once. V is TRBV7-2 and J is TRBJ2-1; D possibly corresponds to TRBD2 (6 bases). CDR1 is SGHTA, CDR2 FQGNSA, per germline. The V and J ends lost 5 bases and 7 bases respectively, with 12 bases between them. There are 13 residues in the CDR3. CDR3 amino acids: CASSPRRGNEQFF. The DNA of the CDR3 is TGTGCCAGCAGCCCTAGGAGGGGAAATGAGCAGTTCTTC.

As for this clone: Other DNA sequences in this specimen translate into the identical CDR3. The chain recombines TRBV7-2 with TRBJ2-1; 7 bases line up with TRBD1. CDR1 is SGHTA and CDR2 is FQGNSA in the germline V gene. The CDR3 extends over 14 amino acids. With V trimmed by 4 bases and J by 1 base, 1 base remained unmatched. The CDR3 nucleotides read TGTGCCAGCAGCTCAGGGGGTTCCTACAATGAGCAGTTCTTC. Its translation is CASSSGGSYNEQFF.

V and J are TRBV11-2 and TRBJ2-5, with D unresolved. The CDR3 has 11 amino acids. V lost 5 bases and J 5 bases, leaving 6 bases between the germline ends. CDR1 SGHAT and CDR2 FQNNGV come from the germline V gene. CDR3 loop: CASSHKETQYF. The CDR3 DNA sequence: TGTGCCAGCAGCCACAAGGAGACCCAGTACTTC.

This chain connects TRBV5-1 to TRBJ2-7, with TRBD2 matching over 11 bases. Per the germline V gene, CDR1 is SGHRS and CDR2 is YFSETQ. J lost 2 bases, V lost 4 bases, and 5 bases had no gene match. This CDR3 has 15 residues. This CDR3 reads CASSGGTSGTYEQYF. CDR3 DNA sequence: TGCGCCAGCAGCGGCGGGACTAGCGGTACCTACGAGCAGTACTTC.

The chain links TRBV5-4 to TRBJ2-3; tentatively, D is TRBD1 or TRBD2 (5 bases each). The CDR3 consists of 14 residues. Trimming took off 2 bases at V and 2 bases at J, with 9 bases between the two ends. CDR1 is SGHNT, CDR2 YYREEE, per germline (reference sequence). The CDR3 bases are TGTGCCAGCAGCTTATCCGGGACCACAGATACGCAGTATTTT. This translates into CASSLSGTTDTQYF.

The chain carries TRBV6-5 and TRBJ1-5, with D perhaps TRBD1 (6 bases). Germline CDR1 and CDR2: MNHEY and SVGAGI. This CDR3 region has 13 residues. V lost 6 bases to trimming and J lost 5 bases, with 11 bases between them. The CDR3 DNA reads as TGTGCCAGCAGCGGACAGCGAGATCAGCCCCAGCATTTT. As protein: CASSGQRDQPQHF.

The chain links TRBV5-1 to TRBJ1-1; 9 nucleotides line up with TRBD1. Germline CDR1 SGHRS, CDR2 YFSETQ. V lost 2 bases and J lost 0; bases outside the gene matches: 8. The CDR3 totals 17 residues. The CDR3 region is CASSFFGQGLMNTEAFF. In DNA, the CDR3 is TGCGCCAGCAGCTTCTTCGGACAGGGGTTAATGAACACTGAAGCTTTCTTT.

As concerns this clone: At one end, the junction sequence differs from germline, possibly due to a read error. V usage is TRBV28 and J usage is TRBJ2-1; no clear D. This CDR3 comprises 13 residues. Germline V lookup: CDR1 MDHEN, CDR2 SYDVKM. CDR3 protein: CASLDWRDNELFF. DNA for the CDR3: TGTGCCAGTCTAGACTGGCGCGACAATGAGCTGTTCTTC.

Concerning this clone: Other nucleotide sequences in the sample specify the same CDR3. The gene calls are TRBV2 and TRBJ2-1; TRBD2 agrees at 15 bases. Germline-derived CDR1 and CDR2 are SNHLY and FYNNEI. Losses at the gene ends were 4 bases for V and 9 bases for J; bases not matched to a gene: 1. The CDR3 is 14 residues long. The CDR3 nucleotides read TGTGCCAGCAGTGGGACTAGCGGGAGGGGTGAGCAGTTCTTC. Translating it yields CASSGTSGRGEQFF.